This TCR beta chain originates from a study of cytomegalovirus exposure and HLA in healthy donors. CDR1 and CDR2 (germline): SGHNT, YENEEA. The CDR3 consists of 14 residues. Unmatched junction bases numbered 3, after V lost 5 bases and J lost 5 bases. PCR used 60 Vbeta primers and 13 Jbeta primers. Source study methods: A later analysis tallied about 80 million unique TCR beta chains, around 9.9 million of them shared. This table comes from immunoSEQ multiplex PCR, and its TCRdb copy is limited to in-frame clones, with some not included. Clone size and the V and J calls come from that table; the DNA yielded D and trimming. The table lists roughly 50,000 clones, roughly 84% of them singletons.

This receptor was taken from a woman aged 18-30 years in good health and CMV-seronegative. The specimen sequenced was PBMCs. J is TRBJ2-1 and V is TRBV11-3; 10 bases line up with TRBD2. The CDR3, as DNA: TGTGCCAGCAGCCCGGGACTAGCGAACAATGAGCAGTTCTTC. Translating it yields CASSPGLANNEQFF.